Below, 22 T cell receptor beta chains from the same sample are listed, as sequenced in a study of blood T cell repertoires in COVID-19. TCRdb's table, derived via immunoSEQ multiplex PCR, lists solely in-frame clones and lacks some. Of a few hundred thousand clones listed, about 87% are singletons. Input material: peripheral blood. The receptors derive from a man between 65 and 85 years old with acute or convalescent COVID-19.

CDR3 bases: TGTGCCAGCAGTATTACATTGAACACTGAAGCTTTCTTT. Translating it yields CASSITLNTEAFF. J is TRBJ1-1 and V is TRBV11-2; the D is unclear. The CDR3 has 13 residues. Germline CDR1 reads SGHAT; CDR2 reads FQNNGV. Trimming stripped 6 bases from V and 0 bases from J, with 8 bases between.

A remark on this clone: The junction departs from the called germline gene at one end, perhaps through a read error. The genes are TRBV7-7 and TRBJ2-1, with D possibly TRBD1 on 6 matching bases. The CDR3 runs 16 residues. Germline lookup yields CDR1 SSHAT and CDR2 FNYEAQ (reference sequence). The CDR3 reads CASSRGQFSSYNEQFF. CDR3 in DNA: TGTGCTAGCAGCCGAGGACAGTTCAGCTCCTACAATGAGCAGTTCTTC.

The chain employs TRBV10-2 and TRBJ2-1; TRBD2 matches at 7 bases. CDR3 length: 14 residues. Germline V lookup: CDR1 WSHSY, CDR2 SAAADI. V lost 2 bases to trimming and J lost 8 bases; unmatched junction nucleotides: 6. DNA of the CDR3: TGCGCCAGCAGTGAGCTTATGACTAGCCATGAGCAGTTCTTC. Translating gives CASSELMTSHEQFF.

CDR3 residues: CASSPTETGYLYGYTF. CDR3 bases: TGCGCCAGCAGCCCCACGGAGACAGGTTACCTCTATGGCTACACCTTC. The chain carries TRBV4-1 and TRBJ1-2; tentatively, D is TRBD1 (6 bases). The V end was cut by 4 bases, the J end by 4 bases, with 19 bases between. The CDR3 runs to 16 residues. CDR1 is MGHRA, CDR2 YSYEKL, per germline.

V gene TRBV7-2 combines with J gene TRBJ1-2; tentative D call: TRBD1 (6 bases). Looked up from germline, CDR1 is SGHTA and CDR2 is FQGNSA. V was clipped by 2 bases and J by 4 bases, with 11 bases between them. The CDR3 has 14 residues. The CDR3 nucleotides are TGTGCCAGCAGCTTAAACAGGGTTGCCTATGGCTACACCTTC. This sequence encodes CASSLNRVAYGYTF.

The chain combines TRBV18 with TRBJ2-7; 9 bases align to TRBD1. CDR3 size: 16 residues. CDR1 and CDR2 (germline): KGHSH, LQKENI. With 1 base clipped from V and 3 bases from J, the junction kept 7 bases outside the gene matches. CDR3 nucleotides: TGTGCCAGCTCACCACGGCCGGGACAGGGAAACTACGAGCAGTACTTC. This sequence encodes CASSPRPGQGNYEQYF.

This CDR3 is CASSPGSSYGYTF. Here the CDR3 DNA reads TGTGCCAGCTCCCCAGGGAGTAGCTATGGCTACACCTTC. V usage is TRBV18 and J usage is TRBJ1-2; a weak D match, TRBD1 (5 bases). Per the germline V gene, CDR1 is KGHSH and CDR2 is LQKENI. The V and J ends lost 6 bases and 4 bases respectively, with 12 bases between them. The CDR3 consists of 13 residues.

This chain uses TRBV2 with TRBJ2-7; 7 bases map to TRBD1. With V trimmed by 7 bases and J by 5 bases, 17 bases remained unmatched. CDR3 length: 16 residues. The germline V gene has CDR1 SNHLY and CDR2 FYNNEI. Written as DNA, the CDR3 is TGTGCCAGCATTAGGACAGGACCTCCCGGCTCGGACGAGCAGTACTTC. Protein sequence: CASIRTGPPGSDEQYF.

The chain recombines TRBV7-2 with TRBJ2-4; 9 bases agree with TRBD2. This CDR3 is 17 amino acids long. Germline CDR1 and CDR2: SGHTA and FQGNSA. J was trimmed by 1 base and V by 4 bases; bases with no gene match: 8. This CDR3 is CASSSFSGSGAKNIQYF. The CDR3 coding sequence is TGTGCCAGCAGCTCATTTAGCGGGAGCGGCGCCAAAAACATTCAGTACTTC.

The chain has TRBV20-1 and TRBJ2-7, with TRBD2 matching over 7 bases. The length of the CDR3 is 13 residues. CDR1 is DFQATT and CDR2 is SNEGSKA in the germline V gene (reference sequence). Germline trimming cut 6 bases from V and 4 bases from J; bases unmatched to any gene: 9. CDR3 loop: CSASARGSYEQYF. CDR3 nucleotides: TGCAGTGCGAGTGCTCGCGGGAGTTACGAGCAGTACTTC.

Comment on this clone: The same CDR3 arises from other DNA sequences in this sample as well. This chain uses TRBV5-6 with TRBJ2-1, with D perhaps matching TRBD1 (6 bases). V dropped 3 bases and J dropped 0 bases, with 10 bases sitting between them. The CDR3 spans 15 residues. The germline V gene encodes CDR1 SGHDT and CDR2 YYEEEE. CDR3 sequence: CASSSGQSSYNEQFF. The CDR3 nucleotides are TGTGCCAGCAGCTCCGGACAGAGCTCCTACAATGAGCAGTTCTTC.

V gene TRBV7-9 combines with J gene TRBJ2-7; 10 nucleotides line up with TRBD2. V dropped 5 bases and J dropped 0; count of bases not matched to a gene: 4. The CDR3 runs 15 residues. CDR1 SEHNR and CDR2 FQNEAQ come from the germline V gene (reference sequence). CDR3 protein: CASSIGTSVSYEQYF. In nucleotides, the CDR3 is TGTGCCAGCAGCATCGGGACTAGCGTCTCCTACGAGCAGTACTTC.

This clone was found a few times. The gene calls are TRBV4-1 and TRBJ1-1; 12 bases are shared with TRBD1. The CDR3 length is 15 residues. After removal of 3 bases from V and 4 bases from J, the junction contained 3 bases not matched to a gene. Germline-derived CDR1 and CDR2 are MGHRA and YSYEKL. This chain's CDR3 is CASSHPGQGATEAFF. As DNA, the CDR3 is TGCGCCAGCAGCCATCCGGGACAGGGGGCCACTGAAGCTTTCTTT.

V usage is TRBV5-1 and J usage is TRBJ1-1; D gene uncertain. Germline V CDR1 and CDR2: SGHRS, YFSETQ. This CDR3 is 11 amino acids long. V dropped 5 bases and J dropped 4 bases, with 6 bases sitting between them. As DNA, the CDR3 is TGCGCCAGCAGAATGAGCACTGAAGCTTTCTTT. Amino acid sequence: CASRMSTEAFF.

In its sample, this clone was seen a few times. The rearrangement joins TRBV30 to TRBJ1-1, with D perhaps TRBD1 (6 bases). Per the germline V gene, CDR1 is GTSNPN and CDR2 is SVGIG (reference sequence). The CDR3 extends over 11 amino acids. Trimming took 8 bases from V and 9 from J, leaving 16 bases between them. This CDR3 is CAARHREKAFF. The CDR3 region has the DNA TGTGCCGCGAGACACAGGGAAAAAGCTTTCTTT.

V and J are TRBV6-6 and TRBJ1-5, with D perhaps TRBD1 (6 bases). This CDR3 contains 15 residues. From germline, CDR1 is MNHNY and CDR2 SVGAGI (reference sequence). Trimming took 6 bases from V and 5 from J, leaving 17 bases between them. In DNA form, the CDR3 reads TGTGCCAGCAGCCCCGGGGGGGGGCGAGATCAGCCCCAGCATTTT. Its translation: CASSPGGGRDQPQHF.

This rearrangement joins TRBV7-9 to TRBJ2-2; TRBD1 matches at 9 bases. This CDR3 is 15 amino acids long. V lost 1 base to trimming and J lost 6 bases; unmatched junction nucleotides: 3. CDR1 and CDR2 (germline): SEHNR, FQNEAQ (reference sequence). For the CDR3, the DNA is TGTGCCAGCAGCTTAGGGACAGGGGTGTCCGGGGAGCTGTTTTTT. It specifies CASSLGTGVSGELFF.

The gene calls are TRBV27 and TRBJ2-1; 10 bases match TRBD1. CDR3 length: 13 amino acids. Germline lookup yields CDR1 MNHEY and CDR2 SMNVEV (reference sequence). With 5 bases clipped from V and 8 bases from J, the junction kept 3 bases outside the gene matches. The CDR3 loop is CASSEDRGYEQFF. DNA of the CDR3: TGTGCCAGCAGTGAGGACAGGGGGTATGAGCAGTTCTTC.

This clone was observed a few times. This rearrangement joins TRBV9 to TRBJ2-1; perhaps TRBD2 as D (5 bases). Germline V gene data show CDR1 as SGDLS and CDR2 as YYNGEE. Trimming removed 3 bases from V and 9 bases from J, with 13 bases in between. The CDR3 extends over 13 amino acids. This CDR3 is CASSASGGSEQFF. The CDR3 DNA reads as TGTGCCAGCAGCGCATCGGGCGGGTCTGAGCAGTTCTTC.

This chain connects TRBV3-1 (or the pseudogene TRBV3-2) to TRBJ2-1, with TRBD2 matching over 9 bases. This CDR3 is built from 17 residues. Trimming cost V 0 bases and J 4 bases; bases outside gene matches: 7. Germline V gene data show CDR1 as LGHDT and CDR2 as YNNKEL (reference sequence). The CDR3: CASSQEPLAGPYNEQFF. Written as DNA, the CDR3 is TGTGCCAGCAGCCAAGAGCCCCTAGCGGGGCCGTACAATGAGCAGTTCTTC.

This rearrangement joins TRBV7-9 to TRBJ2-7, with 7 bases identical to TRBD2. Germline V lookup: CDR1 SEHNR, CDR2 FQNEAQ (reference sequence). The V and J ends lost 1 base and 4 bases, in that order; junction bases with no gene match: 7. The CDR3 extends over 15 amino acids. The CDR3 loop is CASSLVSSGSYEQYF. CDR3 in DNA: TGTGCCAGCAGCTTAGTGTCTAGCGGTAGTTACGAGCAGTACTTC.

The V call is TRBV3-1 (or the pseudogene TRBV3-2), the J call TRBJ2-2, with 14 bases lining up with TRBD2. Trimming took 4 bases from V and 9 from J; bases not matched to a gene: 10. The CDR3 has 17 residues. The V gene's germline CDR1 is LGHDT and CDR2 YNNKEL (reference sequence). Written as DNA, the CDR3 is TGTGCCAGCAGCCGTGGACGGGGACTAGCGGGAGTGTGGGAGCTGTTTTTT. Amino acids: CASSRGRGLAGVWELFF.